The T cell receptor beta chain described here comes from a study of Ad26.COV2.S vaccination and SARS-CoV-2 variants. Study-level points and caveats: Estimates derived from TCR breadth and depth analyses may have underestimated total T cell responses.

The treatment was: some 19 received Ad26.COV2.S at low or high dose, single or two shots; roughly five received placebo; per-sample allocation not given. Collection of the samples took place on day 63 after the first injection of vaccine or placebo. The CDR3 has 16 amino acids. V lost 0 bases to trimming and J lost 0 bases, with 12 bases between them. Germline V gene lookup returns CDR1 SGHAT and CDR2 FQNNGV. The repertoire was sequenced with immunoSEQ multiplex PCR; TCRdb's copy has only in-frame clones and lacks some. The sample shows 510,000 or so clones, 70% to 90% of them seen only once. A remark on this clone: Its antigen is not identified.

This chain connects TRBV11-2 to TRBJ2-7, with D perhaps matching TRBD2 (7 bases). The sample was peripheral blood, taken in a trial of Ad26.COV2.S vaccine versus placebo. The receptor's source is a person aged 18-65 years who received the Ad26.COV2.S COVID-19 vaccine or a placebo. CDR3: CASSLEGGAPSYEQYF. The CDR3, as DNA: TGTGCCAGCAGCTTAGAAGGGGGGGCACCCTCCTACGAGCAGTACTTC.